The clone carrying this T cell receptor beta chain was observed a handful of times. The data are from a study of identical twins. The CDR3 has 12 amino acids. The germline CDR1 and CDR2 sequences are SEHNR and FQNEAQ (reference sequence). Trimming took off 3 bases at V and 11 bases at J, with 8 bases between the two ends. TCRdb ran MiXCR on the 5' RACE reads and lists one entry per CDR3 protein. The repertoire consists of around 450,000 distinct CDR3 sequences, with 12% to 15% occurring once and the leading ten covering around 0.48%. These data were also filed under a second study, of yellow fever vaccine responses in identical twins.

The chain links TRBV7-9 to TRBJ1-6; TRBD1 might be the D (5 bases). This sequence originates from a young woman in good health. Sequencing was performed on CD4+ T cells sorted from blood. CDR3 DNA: TGTGCCAGCAGCTTTCAGGGCGCACCCCTCCACTTT. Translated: CASSFQGAPLHF.